This T cell receptor (beta chain) was recorded in a study of cytomegalovirus exposure and HLA in healthy donors. Trimming took 3 bases from V and 8 from J; bases not matched to a gene: 11. There are 15 residues in the CDR3. CDR1 is ENHRY, CDR2 SYGVKD, per germline. The PCR had 60 Vbeta and 13 Jbeta primers. Sequencing was performed with immunoSEQ multiplex PCR; in TCRdb, only in-frame clones are kept and a portion is missing. The sample includes 80,000 or so clones, over 70% of them seen just once. The TCR sequence derives from a woman between 40 and 55 years old in good health and CMV-seronegative. The specimen was PBMCs. This chain uses TRBV10-3 with TRBJ1-2; the match to TRBD1 covers 8 bases. The DNA of the CDR3 is TGTGCCATCAGTGAAGACCTTTCAGGGGGCCGAGGCTACACCTTC. Translating gives CAISEDLSGGRGYTF.